Below are 9 T cell receptor beta chains sequenced from a single sample in a study of CD8+ T cells in alopecia areata. The treatment: oral pan-JAK inhibitor, 5-10 mg twice daily. Following RNA extraction, reverse transcription yielded cDNA that acted as the sequencing template. Sequencing used immunoSEQ multiplex PCR; TCRdb keeps in-frame clones, though not all of them. The data contain approximately 90,000 clones, about 70% of them seen just once; the ten biggest clones take up 15% to 20%. This specimen was CD8+ T cells sorted from blood, taken at approximately week 44, from a patient treated with tofacitinib. These receptors were obtained from a human donor with alopecia areata.

The V and J genes are TRBV15 and TRBJ1-1; unclear D gene. The CDR3 loop spans 13 amino acids. The germline V gene has CDR1 LNHNV and CDR2 YYDKDF (reference sequence). The V end lost 0 bases, the J end lost 1 base, and 3 bases lay between the germline ends. CDR3 DNA sequence: TGTGCCACCAGCAGAGATAAGAACACTGAAGCTTTCTTT. Translated, it gives CATSRDKNTEAFF.

The genes are TRBV29-1 and TRBJ2-1, with 7 positions matching TRBD2. The CDR3 is 15 residues long. Losses at the gene ends were 1 base for V and 6 bases for J; bases not matched to a gene: 9. Germline V gene data show CDR1 as SQVTM and CDR2 as ANQGSEA. The DNA of the CDR3 is TGCAGCGTTGAAGGGATCTCTGGGGGGGTCAATGAGCAGTTCTTC. Translation gives CSVEGISGGVNEQFF.

The chain employs TRBV13 and TRBJ2-7; 8 nucleotides align to TRBD2. Trimming removed 5 bases from V and 1 base from J; junction bases left unmatched: 10. Germline CDR1 reads PRHDT; CDR2 reads FYEKMQ (reference sequence). The CDR3 runs 16 residues. CDR3 residues: CASSALGTSGSYEQYF. DNA of the CDR3: TGTGCCAGCAGCGCGCTAGGAACTAGCGGTTCCTACGAGCAGTACTTC.

The chain employs TRBV6-1 and TRBJ2-3; the D is unclear. The germline CDR1 and CDR2 sequences are MNHNS and SASEGT. V was shortened by 7 bases and J by 4 bases, with 15 bases between the two germline ends. The CDR3 runs to 14 residues. The CDR3 bases are TGTGCCAGCACCTTGATTAGCCTCTCAGATACGCAGTATTTT. This sequence encodes CASTLISLSDTQYF.

This chain links TRBV27 with TRBJ2-2, with D possibly TRBD1 on 6 matching bases. In germline, CDR1 is MNHEY, CDR2 SMNVEV (reference sequence). The CDR3 sequence is 15 residues long. Trimming left V 4 bases short and J 8 bases short, with 17 bases between. This CDR3 reads CASSSARGLLGELFF. DNA for the CDR3: TGTGCCAGCAGTTCAGCCAGGGGCCTATTGGGGGAGCTGTTTTTT.

The genes are TRBV27 and TRBJ1-1; maybe TRBD1 (5 bases). Trimming cost V 5 bases and J 1 base, with 11 bases left between them. The CDR3 runs to 14 residues. Per the germline V gene, CDR1 is MNHEY and CDR2 is SMNVEV (reference sequence). The CDR3 nucleotides read TGTGCCAGCAGTGTGCGTACAGGGAACACTGAAGCTTTCTTT. Translation gives CASSVRTGNTEAFF.

J is TRBJ2-2 and V is TRBV30, with unresolved D. V gave up 0 bases and J gave up 0 bases, with 5 bases separating them. Germline-derived CDR1 and CDR2 are GTSNPN and SVGIG (reference sequence). There are 14 residues in the CDR3. CDR3 loop: CAWSVASNTGELFF. DNA for the CDR3: TGTGCCTGGAGTGTCGCCTCGAACACCGGGGAGCTGTTTTTT.

The genes are TRBV7-9 and TRBJ2-7; perhaps TRBD1 as D (6 bases). CDR3 size: 15 residues. In germline, CDR1 is SEHNR, CDR2 FQNEAQ (reference sequence). Trimming shortened V by 5 bases and J by 2 bases, and 16 bases separated the two germline ends. The CDR3 here is CASSGRQAGTYEQYF. In DNA form, the CDR3 reads TGTGCCAGCAGCGGAAGACAGGCTGGCACCTACGAGCAGTACTTC.

V usage is TRBV6-6 and J usage is TRBJ2-2; the D gene is possibly TRBD2 (6 bases). The CDR3 covers 13 residues. Germline V CDR1 and CDR2: MNHNY, SVGAGI (reference sequence). V shed 10 bases and J shed 6 bases, with 15 bases lying between them. The CDR3 DNA reads TGTGCCACCACGGGACTCCTATCCGGGGAGCTGTTTTTT. The encoded protein is CATTGLLSGELFF.